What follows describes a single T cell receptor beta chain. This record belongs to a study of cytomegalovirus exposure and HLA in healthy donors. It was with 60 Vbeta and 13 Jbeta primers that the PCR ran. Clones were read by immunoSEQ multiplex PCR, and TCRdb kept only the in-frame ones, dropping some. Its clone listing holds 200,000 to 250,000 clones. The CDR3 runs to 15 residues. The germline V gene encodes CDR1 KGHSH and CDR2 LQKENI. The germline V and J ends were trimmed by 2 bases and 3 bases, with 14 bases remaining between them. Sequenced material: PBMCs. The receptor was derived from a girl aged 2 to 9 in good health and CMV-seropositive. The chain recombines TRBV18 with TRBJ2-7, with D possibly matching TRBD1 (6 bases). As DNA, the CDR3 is TGTGCCAGCTCACCATCGGCAGGGGTAATCTACGAGCAGTACTTC. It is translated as CASSPSAGVIYEQYF. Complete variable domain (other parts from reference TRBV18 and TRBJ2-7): NAGVMQNPRHLVRRRGQEARLRCSPMKGHSHVYWYRQLPEEGLKFMVYLQKENIIDESGMPKERFSAEFPKEGPSILRIQQVVRGDSAAYFCASSPSAGVIYEQYFGPGTRLTVT.